What follows are 10 T cell receptor beta chains derived from one specimen sequenced in a study of blood T cell repertoires in COVID-19. The assay was immunoSEQ multiplex PCR, and TCRdb's table has in-frame clones only and misses some. The sample records about 240,000 clones, around 87% being singletons. Sequenced: peripheral blood. The receptors were gathered from a woman between 65 and 79 years old with active or convalescent COVID-19.

This chain uses TRBV11-2 with TRBJ2-5, with a weak D call TRBD1 (6 bases). The length of the CDR3 is 15 residues. Germline assignment: CDR1 SGHAT and CDR2 FQNNGV. V lost 5 bases, J lost 4 bases, and 17 bases lay in between. The CDR3 coding sequence is TGTGCCAGCAGCATCCGGGACCAGGGGTCAGAGACCCAGTACTTC. This encodes CASSIRDQGSETQYF.

This chain connects TRBV24-1 to TRBJ1-2, with 7 bases lining up with TRBD1. The germline CDR1 and CDR2 sequences are KGHDR and SFDVKD. The CDR3 sequence is 16 residues long. The V and J ends lost 3 bases and 7 bases, in that order; junction bases with no gene match: 13. The CDR3 here is CATSDAILRDRSGYTF. As DNA, the CDR3 is TGTGCCACCAGTGATGCCATCCTACGGGACAGATCTGGCTACACCTTC.

This clone was detected once. V gene TRBV2 combines with J gene TRBJ1-1; D may be TRBD1 (6 bases). Trimming pared 0 bases from V and 11 bases from J, leaving 13 bases between. The CDR3 extends over 13 amino acids. Germline lookup yields CDR1 SNHLY and CDR2 FYNNEI. Here the CDR3 DNA reads TGTGCCAGCAGTGAAGCGCGGACAGAAGGTGCTTTCTTT. Amino acid sequence: CASSEARTEGAFF.

The rearrangement uses TRBV5-4 and TRBJ2-7; TRBD2 aligns across 8 bases. CDR1 SGHNT and CDR2 YYREEE come from the germline V gene (reference sequence). The CDR3 totals 14 residues. Trimming at V came to 4 bases and at J to 4 bases, leaving 7 bases not matched to a gene. In nucleotides, the CDR3 is TGTGCCAGCAGCAACTCGGGGGGGAGGTACGAGCAGTACTTC. Amino acid sequence: CASSNSGGRYEQYF.

This sequence joins TRBV9 and TRBJ2-7; perhaps TRBD1 as D (6 bases). The V end lost 4 bases, the J end lost 3 bases, and 17 bases lay between the germline ends. The CDR3 consists of 15 residues. Germline V lookup: CDR1 SGDLS, CDR2 YYNGEE. CDR3 sequence: CASSLGQGSNYEQYF. CDR3 in DNA: TGTGCCAGCAGCCTCGGCCAGGGGTCGAACTACGAGCAGTACTTC.

This chain uses TRBV6-5 with TRBJ1-4; D call uncertain. The CDR3 is 14 amino acids. The V and J ends lost 3 bases and 4 bases respectively, with 9 bases between them. Germline CDR1 MNHEY, CDR2 SVGAGI. CDR3 protein: CASSYGLSNEKLFF. The DNA for the CDR3 is TGTGCCAGCAGTTATGGGCTGAGTAATGAAAAACTGTTTTTT.

To note about this clone: Other DNA sequences of this sample code for an identical CDR3. This chain joins TRBV25-1 and TRBJ1-2; D unclear. Germline V CDR1 and CDR2: MGHDK, SYGVNS. The CDR3 is 11 residues long. V was shortened by 9 bases and J by 4 bases, with 9 bases between the two germline ends. The CDR3 spells CASGRGYGYTF. The CDR3 DNA reads TGTGCCAGTGGCCGAGGCTATGGCTACACCTTC.

The rearrangement uses TRBV4-3 and TRBJ2-1; D perhaps matches TRBD1 (6 bases). The length of the CDR3 is 17 residues. Germline V CDR1 and CDR2: LGHNA, YSLEER. V was clipped by 0 bases and J by 0 bases, with 12 bases between them. CDR3 coding DNA: TGCGCCAGCAGCCAAGATACAGGGCAAAGCTCCTACAATGAGCAGTTCTTC. It translates to CASSQDTGQSSYNEQFF.

The chain employs TRBV18 and TRBJ2-1; weak D call: TRBD2 (5 bases). V gave up 2 bases and J gave up 6 bases, with 20 bases separating them. Per germline, CDR1 KGHSH and CDR2 LQKENI. This CDR3 has 17 residues. This CDR3 is CASSPRGGEGRVNEQFF. The CDR3 DNA sequence: TGTGCCAGCTCACCAAGAGGCGGAGAGGGAAGGGTCAATGAGCAGTTCTTC.

The chain couples TRBV11-2 to TRBJ2-5; 10 bases line up with TRBD2. Germline V gives CDR1 SGHAT, CDR2 FQNNGV. This CDR3 comprises 16 residues. V lost 4 bases to trimming and J lost 6 bases; unmatched junction nucleotides: 11. The CDR3 reads CASSSRLTSGEQTQYF. CDR3 DNA: TGTGCCAGCAGCTCCCGACTAACTAGCGGGGAACAGACCCAGTACTTC.